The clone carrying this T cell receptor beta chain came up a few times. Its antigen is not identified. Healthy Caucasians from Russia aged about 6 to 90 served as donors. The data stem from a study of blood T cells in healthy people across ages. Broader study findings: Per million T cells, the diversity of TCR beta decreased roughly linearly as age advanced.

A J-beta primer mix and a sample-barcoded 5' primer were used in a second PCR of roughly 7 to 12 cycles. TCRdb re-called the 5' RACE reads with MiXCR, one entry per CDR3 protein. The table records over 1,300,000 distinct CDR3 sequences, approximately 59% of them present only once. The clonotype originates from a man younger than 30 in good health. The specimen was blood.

CDR3 DNA sequence: TGTGCCAGCAGCTTAGTTGGGGGCGCGAATCCAAAGTGGACAGATACGCAGTATTTT. Protein: CASSLVGGANPKWTDTQYF. This rearrangement joins TRBV11-2 to TRBJ2-3; weak D call: TRBD1 (6 bases). V lost 1 base, J lost 3 bases, and 23 bases lay in between. Per the germline V gene, CDR1 is SGHAT and CDR2 is FQNNGV. This CDR3 region has 19 residues.